Each of the 13 T cell receptor beta chains below was sequenced from the same sample in a study of blood T cell repertoires in COVID-19. Some clones are missing from TCRdb's copy, which holds only in-frame ones; the method was immunoSEQ multiplex PCR. The table records approximately 190,000 clones, about 85% of them present only once. The sample taken for sequencing was peripheral blood. These receptors came from a human donor in a cohort sampled during active COVID-19.

The V call is TRBV7-6, the J call TRBJ1-3; 8 nucleotides match TRBD1. The CDR3 is 14 amino acids. V trimming: 5 bases; J trimming: 5 bases; junction bases outside the gene matches: 5. Germline CDR1 and CDR2: SGHVS and FNYEAQ. CDR3 sequence: CASSATGARNTIYF. CDR3 coding DNA: TGTGCCAGCAGCGCGACAGGGGCGAGAAACACCATATATTTT.

The chain employs TRBV7-2 and TRBJ1-1; a weak D match, TRBD1 (6 bases). Germline CDR1 and CDR2: SGHTA and FQGNSA. V gave up 6 bases and J gave up 2 bases, with 13 bases separating them. This CDR3 has 14 amino acids. CDR3 amino acids: CASSSRGINTEAFF. Written as DNA, the CDR3 is TGTGCCAGCAGTTCCAGGGGTATCAACACTGAAGCTTTCTTT.

The chain recombines TRBV9 with TRBJ2-1; 7 bases are a match to TRBD2. The CDR3 spans 14 residues. Germline V lookup: CDR1 SGDLS, CDR2 YYNGEE. Trimming removed 5 bases from V and 8 bases from J; junction bases left unmatched: 10. The CDR3 loop reads CASSRWEGQDEQFF. DNA of the CDR3: TGTGCCAGCAGTAGGTGGGAGGGCCAGGATGAGCAGTTCTTC.

J is TRBJ2-6 and V is TRBV19; a possible D gene is TRBD1 (5 bases). Trimming took off 7 bases at V and 3 bases at J, with 13 bases between the two ends. From germline, CDR1 is LNHDA and CDR2 SQIVND (reference sequence). This CDR3 has 15 residues. The CDR3 bases are TGTGCCAGTAAAACAGGTTTAGGTGGGGCCAACGTCCTGACTTTC. It translates to CASKTGLGGANVLTF.

The chain links TRBV7-2 to TRBJ1-1; tentative D call: TRBD1 (6 bases). V was trimmed by 1 base and J by 0 bases, leaving 12 bases between them. This CDR3 is 16 amino acids long. Looked up from germline, CDR1 is SGHTA and CDR2 is FQGNSA. The chain's CDR3 is CASSLGFQGLNTEAFF. The CDR3 bases are TGTGCCAGCAGCTTAGGGTTTCAGGGGTTGAACACTGAAGCTTTCTTT.

V usage is TRBV16 and J usage is TRBJ2-1; 10 bases are a match to TRBD1. Germline loops: CDR1 KGHSY, CDR2 FQNENV. With 0 bases clipped from V and 9 bases from J, the junction kept 8 bases outside the gene matches. The CDR3 spans 16 residues. The CDR3 bases are TGTGCCAGCAGCCAATCGATGGGACAGGGGTTAGCTGAGCAGTTCTTC. Translating gives CASSQSMGQGLAEQFF.

V usage is TRBV5-1 and J usage is TRBJ2-1; D gene uncertain. Trimming shortened V by 2 bases and J by 6 bases, and 15 bases separated the two germline ends. This CDR3 is built from 15 residues. Germline CDR1 is SGHRS and CDR2 is YFSETQ. CDR3 amino acids: CASSFELPTGNEQFF. CDR3 nucleotide sequence: TGCGCCAGCAGCTTCGAACTCCCCACCGGCAATGAGCAGTTCTTC.

This sequence joins TRBV7-8 and TRBJ1-2, with D uncertain. This CDR3 has 14 amino acids. Trimming stripped 1 base from V and 6 bases from J, with 12 bases between. Germline V gene lookup returns CDR1 SGHVS and CDR2 FQNEAQ. CDR3 protein: CASSLGGRYDGYTF. CDR3 bases: TGTGCCAGCAGCTTAGGTGGGAGATACGATGGCTACACCTTC.

Details on this clone: The junction and the germline gene differ at one end; a read error may be behind it. CDR3 amino acids: CASSIVSGGPQNF. CDR3 DNA: TGTGCCAGCAGCATCGTTAGCGGGGGCCCACAAAACTTC. The chain is built from TRBV11-2 and TRBJ2-5, with TRBD2 identical over 9 bases. The V gene's germline CDR1 is SGHAT and CDR2 FQNNGV. This CDR3 has 13 residues.

This chain joins TRBV24-1 and TRBJ2-1; TRBD2 agrees at 11 bases. In germline, CDR1 is KGHDR, CDR2 SFDVKD. V trimming: 7 bases; J trimming: 8 bases; junction bases outside the gene matches: 9. The CDR3 runs 15 residues. DNA of the CDR3: TGTGCCACCAGGAAGACTAGCGGGAATCAGGATGAGCAGTTCTTC. Its translation is CATRKTSGNQDEQFF.

The count of this clone is one. The V and J genes are TRBV19 and TRBJ1-6; TRBD1 might be the D (5 bases). In germline, CDR1 is LNHDA, CDR2 SQIVND (reference sequence). The CDR3 sequence is 16 residues long. V gave up 2 bases and J gave up 3 bases, with 11 bases separating them. CDR3 in amino acids: CASSISPDSYNSPLHF. DNA of the CDR3: TGTGCCAGTAGTATATCCCCTGACAGCTATAATTCACCCCTCCACTTT.

A single count supports this clone. The chain has TRBV7-2 and TRBJ1-1; D is perhaps TRBD1 (6 bases). The CDR3 extends over 15 amino acids. Germline V CDR1 and CDR2: SGHTA, FQGNSA. The germline V and J ends were trimmed by 0 bases and 5 bases, with 13 bases remaining between them. The CDR3 nucleotides read TGTGCCAGCAGCTTAGCCCCAGGGGCATGGACTGAAGCTTTCTTT. This translates into CASSLAPGAWTEAFF. Looking up the rest from reference TRBV7-2 and TRBJ1-1 gives the full variable domain: GAGVSQSPSNKVTEKGKDVELRCDPISGHTALYWYRQSLGQGLEFLIYFQGNSAPDKSGLPSDRFSAERTGGSVSTLTIQRTQQEDSAVYLCASSLAPGAWTEAFFGQGTRLTVV.

This chain uses TRBV6-4 with TRBJ2-4, with TRBD1 identical over 7 bases. Trimming at V came to 9 bases and at J to 0 bases, leaving 14 bases not matched to a gene. Germline lookup yields CDR1 MRHNA and CDR2 SNTAGT. CDR3 length: 17 amino acids. The CDR3 DNA reads as TGTGCCAGAACAGGGGTACCTCCTTTCCTAGCCAAAAACATTCAGTACTTC. It is translated as CARTGVPPFLAKNIQYF.